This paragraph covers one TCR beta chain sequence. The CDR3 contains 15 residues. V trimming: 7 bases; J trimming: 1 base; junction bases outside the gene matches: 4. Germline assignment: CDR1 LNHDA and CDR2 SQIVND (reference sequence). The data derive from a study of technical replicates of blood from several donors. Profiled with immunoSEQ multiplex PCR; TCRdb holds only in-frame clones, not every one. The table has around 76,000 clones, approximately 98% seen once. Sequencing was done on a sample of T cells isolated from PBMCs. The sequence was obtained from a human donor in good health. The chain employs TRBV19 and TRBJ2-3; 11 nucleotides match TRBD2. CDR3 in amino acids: CASNSGRAGTDTQYF. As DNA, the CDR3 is TGTGCCAGTAATAGCGGGAGGGCAGGCACAGATACGCAGTATTTT.